Below, one TCR beta chain is given with its context. What this receptor recognizes is not known. One base away there is no much larger clone; base qualities are not given. Distinct nucleotide sequences in the sample also encode this CDR3. Looking up the germline V gene yields CDR1 SGHRS and CDR2 YFSETQ. V is clipped by 4 bases and J by 1 base, and the sequence between their germline boundaries is 11 bases long. Measured from the cysteine to the phenylalanine, the CDR3 is 14 residues long. This entry keeps only the CDR3 DNA: 42 bases, framed from base 1. The record originates from a study of cytomegalovirus exposure and HLA in healthy donors (dated by TCRdb to 2017 to 2019). About the study as a whole: In an earlier analysis of approximately 640 of the donors, about 260 Gb of sequence data and 100 million or so unique TCR beta sequences from roughly 180 million T cells were reported. A separate validation cohort of some 130 different subjects was used in addition to the approximately 670-subject first cohort. Among 300 to 500 genotyped donors of the cohort, an average of roughly 230,000 unique TCR beta nucleotide sequences was sequenced per donor, of which about 19% were non-productive. High-throughput TCR immunosequencing, statistical association of individual TCRs with disease status, and machine learning were combined to predict cytomegalovirus infection status. An earlier analysis of 587 of the donors used high-throughput TCR beta sequencing to judge whether each TCR beta V gene segment behaved as functional or pseudogenic. An early release that covered about 600 HLA-typed donors contained about 290 gigabases of sequencing data and 75 million to 100 million unique TCR sequences. Both class I and class II loci were covered by HLA typing, at four-digit resolution. All discovery cohort repertoires had been generated using a single sequencing platform. Donor age, sex, ethnicity and CMV serostatus were collected together with the repertoire data. A later analysis re-analyzed previously published TCR beta repertoires from 660 or so donors and added high-resolution HLA genotyping to study TCR occurrence patterns. A later genetic analysis used genome-wide SNP genotypes for about 65% of the 666 donors, treating that subset as a discovery cohort. The later analysis used no new phenotypic data to find candidate immune exposures, relying instead on TCR beta sequences and their occurrence across donors. Of the approximately 400 genotyped donors, over 80% were placed in the genetic ancestry cluster associated with self-reported Caucasian donors. Because of strong linkage in the cohort, roughly five DR-DQ haplotypes were treated as single units for association and clustering. The study aimed to test whether signatures of past pathogen exposure could be identified by cataloging public T cell receptors. The number of donors typed differed by locus, with roughly 620-640 for A, B, C, DRB1 and DQB1, approximately 500 for DQA1, nearly 610 for DPA1, and under 490 for DPB1. Using immunosequencing, the study profiled T cell repertoires from 640 or so subjects and related those repertoires to cytomegalovirus serostatus.

What the work shows at the level of the full study, not this receptor alone: A further reported finding was that TCR beta sequences accurately predicted the HLA-A and HLA-B alleles for most subjects in the first cohort. A cluster of highly shared sequence variants was judged likely to be a technical artifact of the sequencing pipeline. In an earlier analysis of around 500 of the donors, most TCR beta V segments appeared in productive rearrangements about 87% or about 30% of the time, broadly matching IMGT annotations. Approximately 18 rarely observed V segments, including chromosome 9 orphons, were excluded from the earlier analysis of several hundred of the donors because counts were too low. An association between a missense DCLRE1C variant and V-gene and J-gene trimming of TCR beta chains was found in a later genetic analysis and replicated in an independent cohort. HLA typing was unavailable for some donors at each locus, so association tests used only the typed subset. Cytomegalovirus status was reported to be diagnosed by the classifier with high specificity and sensitivity in both the original and validation cohorts. According to a later analysis, most CMV-associated TCR beta chains appeared to be HLA-restricted, and the HLA associations seemed to be driven largely by CMV exposure. According to a later analysis, TCR association rates differed among HLA loci, with DRB1 alleles showing the most associated TCRs and HLA-C alleles showing the fewest. Some IMGT-functional V segments, including TRBV6-2 and TRBV6-3, could not be distinguished by the 87-base-pair reads and were therefore excluded. Roughly uniform sequencing depth across donors was assumed in presence/absence analyses, although this assumption may not hold. A later analysis found that HLA-associated TCR beta chains were more clonally expanded and had lower generation probabilities than equally common non-associated chains. A later genetic analysis reported fewer N-insertions in productive TCRs among donors in an Asian-associated ancestry cluster than the roughly 700-donor mean. Most TCR sequences were observed very rarely across donors, whereas some public TCRs were present in many individuals. A few of the identified cytomegalovirus-associated TCR beta chains were confirmed in vitro to be specific for cytomegalovirus antigens. Several of the top co-occurrence clusters appeared to be linked to parvovirus B19, influenza, CMV and Epstein-Barr virus, according to a later analysis. For the cohort, immune exposure information was limited to CMV serostatus. In the study, about 150 TCR beta chains were listed as associated with cytomegalovirus. It was suggested by the authors that the approach could potentially be generalized to other disease states and immunological phenotypes. In this cohort, only TCR beta chains were sequenced, and detectable features were limited by the absence of alpha or paired-chain data. Assigning TCR associations to individual alleles was difficult when HLA alleles, especially DR and DQ, strongly co-occurred. At a false discovery rate of 0.05, a later analysis linked 16,951 TCR beta sequences to specific HLA alleles. Correlated functional status among segregating V segments might reflect linkage disequilibrium, but an unknown experimental factor could not be ruled out.

The cohort was made up of hundreds of healthy bone marrow donors. At the time of sampling, every cohort member was nominally healthy, though immune exposures that went unrecorded were likely present. The donor was CMV seropositive and belonged to the group of 250 to 300 seropositive cohort members. Every donor gave a peripheral blood sample, and the peripheral blood mononuclear cells from that sample were used for TCR beta sequencing. Genomic DNA extraction from the blood cell samples was performed with the Qiagen DNeasy Blood Extraction Kit. Library method: the immunoSEQ multiplex PCR assay. For the multiplex PCR, a mixture combining 60 forward primers for TCR Vbeta segments and 13 reverse primers for TCR Jbeta segments was used. Amplification of the CDR3 region of rearranged TCR beta genes was performed with a multiplex PCR assay on genomic DNA. On the Illumina HiSeq System, the amplified TCR beta libraries were sequenced as 87-base-pair reads. The paper's data handling went like this. Across the 670 or so repertoires, a later analysis counted tens of millions of unique TCR beta chains, some 11 million of which were shared by at least two donors. A nearest-neighbor algorithm error-corrected the raw reads and collapsed the reads into unique sequences, merging closely related sequences to remove PCR and sequencing errors. To assign V, D and J gene segments, CDR3 sequences were aligned to IMGT reference sequences. Each retained sequence needed at least a six-nucleotide match to both a V gene segment and a J gene segment. Rearrangements were classified as productive when the CDR3 lacked stop codons and remained in frame with V and J, and all other rearrangements were classified as non-productive. Following IMGT convention, CDR3 was defined as the stretch from the second conserved V-encoded cysteine to the conserved J-encoded phenylalanine. The earlier analysis of about 640 of the donors excluded any sequence lacking an unambiguous match to a single V gene segment. An earlier analysis of approximately 590 of the donors called V segments functional above 56.7% productive rearrangements and segregating when the between-donor standard deviation exceeded 5%. To diagnose cytomegalovirus status from the catalog of TCR beta chain sequences, a statistical classification framework was built. V and J gene assignment, in a later analysis, came from comparing TCR nucleotide sequences with IMGT/GENE-DB human TR gene sequences. Using the TCRdist pipeline, a later analysis assigned CDR3 sequences along with most-parsimonious VDJ recombination scenarios. In a later analysis, each TCR beta chain was defined by its CDR3 amino acid sequence together with its V-gene family, and reads lacking a unique V-gene family were excluded. A later analysis removed roughly 590 highly shared, low-generation-probability nucleotide sequences to deal with suspected cross-contamination and a sequencing artifact. For each public chain, a later analysis derived a clonal expansion index from normalized ranks of inferred template counts within each repertoire. In a later analysis, generation probabilities were computed using a VDJ recombination model fitted to out-of-frame rearrangements, and the results were checked against IGoR. Hypergeometric tests were used in a later analysis to score TCR-TCR, TCR-HLA and TCR-CMV co-occurrence, with a repertoire-size bias correction applied to the TCR pairs. False discovery rates were estimated in a later analysis by permuting HLA or CMV assignments 20 times. In a later analysis, co-occurring TCRs were grouped using DBSCAN, and TCRdist sequence similarity was added for clustering within HLA-allele-positive subsets. Repertoires with fewer than 30,000 or more than 120,000 public chains, plus five repertoires with anomalous nucleotide sharing, were excluded from co-occurrence clustering. TCRdb holds this immuneACCESS table with in-frame rearrangements only. Some clones are missing; in checked studies, unresolved V genes explain under half, and the rest has no known cause. V and J calls and clone size come straight from that table; D and trimming were deduced from the DNA. A total of about 120,000 clones appear in this sample, about 8.6% of them only once. Jointly, the top ten make up 5.5% to 7.5% of the sample.

The TCR sequence derives from a woman in her thirties or forties in good health and CMV-seropositive. Sequencing was carried out using PBMCs. The chain is made from TRBV5-1 and TRBJ1-1; the D gene assignment is ambiguous. For the CDR3, the sequence is CASSRDRGNTEAFF. DNA sequence: TGCGCCAGCAGCCGGGATCGGGGGAACACTGAAGCTTTCTTT.